In this sample, the clone carrying this T cell receptor (beta chain) turned up once. The antigen remains unidentified. The data originate from a study of OX40 agonist ivuxolimab in advanced cancers. The data were produced by immunoSEQ multiplex PCR, yet TCRdb's version contains in-frame clones alone and is incomplete. The sample has some 17,000 clones, about 91% seen once. Notes on the study in general: On average, a greater number of expanded clones characterised CD8+ T cells relative to CD4+.

The J segment lost 4 bases and the V segment lost 4 bases, leaving 8 bases of the junction unmatched. CDR1 and CDR2 from the germline V gene are SEHNR and FQNEAQ (reference sequence). This CDR3 region has 16 residues. This receptor was taken from an adult with an advanced solid tumor such as melanoma, head and neck, liver or kidney cancer. The rearrangement uses TRBV7-9 and TRBJ1-5, with TRBD1 identical over 9 bases. This sample comprised CD4+ or CD8+ T cells sorted from blood, obtained in a trial of the OX40 agonist ivuxolimab. The CDR3 DNA is TGTGCCAGCAGCTCTACCGGACAGGGGATGAATCAGCCCCAGCATTTT. Its translation is CASSSTGQGMNQPQHF.